This entry features one T cell receptor (beta chain) sequence. Its cognate antigen is unknown. This sample stems from a study of vaccination and CD4 T cells after COVID-19. Overall study results and limits: For convalescent patients, 304 of the 307 vaccine-specific clones analyzed were classified as spike mono-reactive.

CDR1 and CDR2 (germline): LNHDA, SQIVND (reference sequence). Trimming shortened V by 5 bases and J by 5 bases, and 16 bases separated the two germline ends. This CDR3 is 16 amino acids long. The treatment was: approximately 9-day PBMC culture with coronavirus spike peptide pools or control peptides (ViraFEST assay). With the Oncomine TCR Beta short-read assay, DNA from cultured CD4+ T cells was sequenced. TCRdb re-analysed the PCR reads in MiXCR, keeping a single row per CDR3 protein. The table has about 20,000 distinct CDR3 sequences, nearly 50% seen once. The material sequenced was CD4+ T cells from blood, cultured in vitro. The rearrangement joins TRBV19 to TRBJ1-6, with TRBD1 as a possible D gene (6 bases). This TCR was recovered from a human donor who had recovered from COVID-19. CDR3 DNA sequence: TGTGCCAGTAGTCCAATCGGGGGACACAATAATTCACCCCTCCACTTT. Amino acid sequence: CASSPIGGHNNSPLHF.